The table lists the clone carrying this TCR beta chain with a few counts. Its target is unknown. The source of the sample is a study of Ad26.COV2.S vaccination and SARS-CoV-2 variants. Study summary: Ad26.COV2.S arm of COV1001 included the donor.

TCRdb keeps only in-frame clones here, not all; method: immunoSEQ multiplex PCR. The sample has a few hundred thousand clones, roughly four fifths seen once. Germline CDR1 and CDR2: LNHDA and SQIVND (reference sequence). CDR3 length equals 13 residues. Trimming took off 6 bases at V and 2 bases at J, with 10 bases between the two ends. Study-wide results and caveats: Researchers reported similar non-spike TCR breadth in vaccine and placebo recipients.

As for treatment: some 19 received Ad26.COV2.S at low or high dose, single or two shots; roughly five received placebo; per-sample allocation not given. It was on day 63 after the first vaccine or placebo injection that samples were taken. Here the sequenced sample was peripheral blood, taken in a trial of Ad26.COV2.S vaccine versus placebo. The origin of this receptor is a person aged 18-60 years who received the Ad26.COV2.S COVID-19 vaccine or a placebo. This chain connects TRBV19 to TRBJ1-1, with D unresolved. CDR3 DNA: TGTGCCAGTAGCTCGGGCAAAAACACTGAAGCTTTCTTT. Its protein is CASSSGKNTEAFF.